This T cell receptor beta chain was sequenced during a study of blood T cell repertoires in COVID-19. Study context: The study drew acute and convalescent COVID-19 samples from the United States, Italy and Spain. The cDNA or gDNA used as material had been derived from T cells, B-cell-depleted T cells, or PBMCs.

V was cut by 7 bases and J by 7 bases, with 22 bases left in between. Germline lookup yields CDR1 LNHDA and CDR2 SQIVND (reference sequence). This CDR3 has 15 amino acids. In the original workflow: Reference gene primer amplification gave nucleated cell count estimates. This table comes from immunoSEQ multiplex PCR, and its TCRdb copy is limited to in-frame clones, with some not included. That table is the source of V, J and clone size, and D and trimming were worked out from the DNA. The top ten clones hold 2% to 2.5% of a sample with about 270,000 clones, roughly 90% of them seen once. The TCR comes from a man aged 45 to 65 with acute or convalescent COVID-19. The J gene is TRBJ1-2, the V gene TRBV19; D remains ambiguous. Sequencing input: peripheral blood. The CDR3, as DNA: TGTGCCAGTACAATAACCACTGGGCACTTCCGTGGCTACACCTTC. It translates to CASTITTGHFRGYTF. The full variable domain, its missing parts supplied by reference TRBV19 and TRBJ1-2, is DGGITQSPKYLFRKEGQNVTLSCEQNLNHDAMYWYRQDPGQGLRLIYYSQIVNDFQKGDIAEGYSVSREKKESFPLTVTSAQKNPTAFYLCASTITTGHFRGYTFGSGTRLTVV.